These T cell receptor beta chains were read from a single sample in a study of regulatory T cells in long-lasting Graves disease. MiXCR, applied by TCRdb to the multiplex PCR reads, yields one record per CDR3 protein. The sample lists a few hundred thousand distinct CDR3 sequences; roughly 21% were seen once. The material sequenced was peripheral blood mononuclear cells (PBMCs), taken when the disease was refractory, from a patient treated with antithyroid drugs. These receptors were collected from a female donor with Graves disease. The CDR3 runs from the conserved cysteine through the conserved F or W.

>TRBV20-1|TRBJ1-3
CSARDRDSGNTIYF
>TRBV11-2|TRBJ2-6
CASSRGQGAGANVLTF
>TRBV5-6|TRBJ2-7
CASSLAPTGGLEQYF
>TRBV25-1|TRBJ2-2
CASSVTGARSGELFF
>TRBV29-1|TRBJ2-5
CSVETWQQETQYF
>TRBV5-1|TRBJ2-5
CASREAGTGVETQYF
>TRBV7-2|TRBJ1-2
CASSLVDIPSGYTF
>TRBV27|TRBJ2-3
CASSPGTMGTDTQYF
>TRBV6-1|TRBJ2-2
CASRLGLLTGELFF
>TRBV12-3/TRBV12-4|TRBJ2-7
CASSPRTSGYEQYF
>TRBV30|TRBJ1-5
CAWSFGGQLNQPQHF
>TRBV5-4|TRBJ1-2
CASSSRDGVEGYTF
>TRBV12-3/TRBV12-4|TRBJ1-6
CASRTGGGNSPLHF
>TRBV28|TRBJ2-1
CAAREGGVSNEQFF